Shown below are 20 T cell receptor beta chains from a single sample sequenced in a study of blood T cell repertoires in COVID-19. The assay was immunoSEQ multiplex PCR, and TCRdb's table has in-frame clones only and misses some. The table records 140,000 or so clones, around 76% of them present only once. Sequenced sample: peripheral blood. The receptors here all came from a man aged 60-69 years with acute or convalescent COVID-19.

The gene calls are TRBV7-3 and TRBJ2-2; 8 bases fit TRBD1. The germline V gene encodes CDR1 SGHTA and CDR2 FQGTGA. J lost 3 bases, V lost 5 bases, and 5 bases had no gene match. The CDR3 covers 15 residues. The CDR3 region has the DNA TGTGCCAGCAGCCCCCAGGGGGCGCACACCGGGGAGCTGTTTTTT. The encoded protein is CASSPQGAHTGELFF.

The chain employs TRBV7-2 and TRBJ2-3, with 10 bases lining up with TRBD2. Trimming at V came to 6 bases and at J to 5 bases, leaving 8 bases not matched to a gene. CDR3 length: 15 residues. Germline CDR1 and CDR2: SGHTA and FQGNSA. CDR3 in amino acids: CASSLLAGVVDTQYF. The CDR3 DNA is TGTGCCAGCAGTCTCCTAGCGGGAGTGGTAGATACGCAGTATTTT.

This chain joins TRBV28 and TRBJ2-3; a possible D gene is TRBD2 (6 bases). Germline-derived CDR1 and CDR2 are MDHEN and SYDVKM. Trimming left V 8 bases short and J 2 bases short, with 14 bases between. The CDR3 has 14 residues. CDR3 amino acids: CASAASVYTDTQYF. Here the CDR3 DNA reads TGTGCCAGCGCGGCTAGCGTTTACACAGATACGCAGTATTTT.

This chain joins TRBV3-1 (or the pseudogene TRBV3-2) and TRBJ1-2; 7 bases match TRBD1. V lost 3 bases and J lost 6; bases outside the gene matches: 10. The CDR3 sequence is 15 residues long. Germline V gene data show CDR1 as LGHDT and CDR2 as YNNKEL (reference sequence). The CDR3 DNA reads as TGTGCCAGCAGCCAGTGGGACAGTCCGTCAGATGGCTACACCTTC. It encodes CASSQWDSPSDGYTF.

The genes are TRBV19 and TRBJ2-5; the D is unclear. Germline values: CDR1 LNHDA, CDR2 SQIVND (reference sequence). Trimming cost V 3 bases and J 2 bases, with 13 bases left between them. The CDR3 runs 15 residues. CDR3 region: CASSISFLKQETQYF. The CDR3, as DNA: TGTGCCAGTAGTATCTCCTTTTTAAAACAAGAGACCCAGTACTTC.

This clone showed up just once. The chain has TRBV15 and TRBJ2-2; 11 nucleotides match TRBD2. V shed 8 bases and J 1 base; nucleotides not matched to a gene: 6. The CDR3 consists of 16 residues. Germline V gene lookup returns CDR1 LNHNV and CDR2 YYDKDF (reference sequence). DNA for the CDR3: TGTGCCACCGGGACTAGCGGATTGGGGAACACCGGGGAGCTGTTTTTT. It yields the protein CATGTSGLGNTGELFF.

The rearrangement uses TRBV5-1 and TRBJ2-7, with 9 bases that match TRBD2. J gave up 2 bases and V 0 bases, and 3 bases lay outside the gene matches. The CDR3 consists of 15 residues. CDR1 is SGHRS, CDR2 YFSETQ, per germline. This chain's CDR3 is CASSLAGLAAYEQYF. CDR3 DNA sequence: TGCGCCAGCAGCTTGGCGGGACTAGCAGCCTACGAGCAGTACTTC.

This sequence joins TRBV18 and TRBJ1-5, with 7 nucleotides matching TRBD1. V lost 4 bases to trimming and J lost 5 bases; unmatched junction nucleotides: 2. The germline CDR1 and CDR2 sequences are KGHSH and LQKENI. This CDR3 contains 13 residues. The CDR3: CASSQGADQPQHF. The CDR3 DNA reads as TGTGCCAGCTCACAGGGGGCGGATCAGCCCCAGCATTTT. The full variable domain, rest sourced from reference TRBV18 and TRBJ1-5, is NAGVMQNPRHLVRRRGQEARLRCSPMKGHSHVYWYRQLPEEGLKFMVYLQKENIIDESGMPKERFSAEFPKEGPSILRIQQVVRGDSAAYFCASSQGADQPQHFGDGTRLSIL.

A single count supports this clone. This rearrangement joins TRBV14 to TRBJ2-1, with 9 nucleotides matching TRBD2. V shed 4 bases and J 4 bases; nucleotides not matched to a gene: 11. Germline V CDR1 and CDR2: SGHDN, FVKESK. The CDR3 totals 17 residues. CDR3 sequence: CASSPGMGGRVYNEQFF. DNA for the CDR3: TGTGCCAGCAGCCCAGGGATGGGCGGGAGGGTTTACAATGAGCAGTTCTTC.

This clone has just a few counts. This sequence joins TRBV19 and TRBJ2-3; D is ambiguous. This CDR3 spans 16 amino acids. V dropped 6 bases and J dropped 0 bases, with 16 bases sitting between them. CDR1 and CDR2 (germline): LNHDA, SQIVND (reference sequence). CDR3 residues: CASRPSAHRSTDTQYF. DNA of the CDR3: TGTGCCAGTAGGCCGAGTGCCCACCGAAGCACAGATACGCAGTATTTT.

This clone occurred once. The chain links TRBV7-6 to TRBJ2-5, with D possibly TRBD1 on 5 matching bases. The CDR3 covers 13 residues. Germline loops: CDR1 SGHVS, CDR2 FNYEAQ. Trimming cost V 3 bases and J 4 bases, with 9 bases left between them. CDR3 bases: TGTGCCAGCAGCTTTATTGGGGCAGAGACCCAGTACTTC. Translating it yields CASSFIGAETQYF.

This clone is a singleton in its sample. The J gene is TRBJ2-7, the V gene TRBV18, with 15 nucleotides matching TRBD2. CDR1 and CDR2 (germline): KGHSH, LQKENI. CDR3 size: 14 residues. V lost 3 bases to trimming and J lost 6 bases; unmatched junction nucleotides: 0. The CDR3 reads CASSPGLAGGEQYF. The CDR3 nucleotides are TGTGCCAGCTCACCGGGACTAGCGGGAGGCGAGCAGTACTTC.

The chain links TRBV30 to TRBJ1-3; D gene unclear. Trimming stripped 0 bases from V and 8 bases from J, with 8 bases between. CDR1 is GTSNPN and CDR2 is SVGIG in the germline V gene (reference sequence). This CDR3 is built from 12 residues. The CDR3 is CAWSVSSDTIYF. As DNA, the CDR3 is TGTGCCTGGAGTGTATCTTCTGACACCATATATTTT.

This clone turned up a few times. The chain couples TRBV4-2 to TRBJ2-6; 8 nucleotides align to TRBD2. Germline V lookup: CDR1 LGHNA, CDR2 YNFKEQ. The CDR3 covers 16 residues. The J segment lost 1 base and the V segment lost 5 bases, leaving 4 bases of the junction unmatched. DNA of the CDR3: TGTGCCAGCAGCGAAGCGGGAGTGTCTGGGGCCAACGTCCTGACTTTC. It codes for CASSEAGVSGANVLTF.

The CDR3 protein is CASAEREYYNEQFF. Here the CDR3 DNA reads TGTGCCAGCGCTGAGCGGGAGTATTACAATGAGCAGTTCTTC. The J gene is TRBJ2-1, the V gene TRBV7-2, with 8 positions matching TRBD2. The junction had 7 bases not matched to a gene; V was cut back by 8 bases and J by 4 bases. Germline CDR1 and CDR2: SGHTA and FQGNSA. The CDR3 loop spans 14 amino acids. Together with reference TRBV7-2 and TRBJ2-1, the CDR3 gives the full variable domain: GAGVSQSPSNKVTEKGKDVELRCDPISGHTALYWYRQSLGQGLEFLIYFQGNSAPDKSGLPSDRFSAERTGGSVSTLTIQRTQQEDSAVYLCASAEREYYNEQFFGPGTRLTVL.

The chain joins TRBV5-6 to TRBJ2-5, with D possibly matching TRBD1 (6 bases). The CDR3 is made up of 15 amino acids. Germline V gene data show CDR1 as SGHDT and CDR2 as YYEEEE. Trimming removed 4 bases from V and 5 bases from J, with 18 bases in between. The CDR3 reads CASSPWTVPLETQYF. The CDR3 coding sequence is TGTGCCAGCAGCCCTTGGACAGTGCCTCTGGAGACCCAGTACTTC.

This chain uses TRBV6-5 with TRBJ2-5; tentatively, D is TRBD1 (6 bases). Germline assignment: CDR1 MNHEY and CDR2 SVGAGI. This CDR3 has 13 amino acids. Trimming took off 6 bases at V and 4 bases at J, with 12 bases between the two ends. The CDR3 nucleotides read TGTGCCAGCAGAGACCTAGGGGGAGAGACCCAGTACTTC. This sequence encodes CASRDLGGETQYF.

The chain joins TRBV18 to TRBJ2-2; D is unresolved. V was pared by 3 bases and J by 2 bases, with 4 bases between. Germline assignment: CDR1 KGHSH and CDR2 LQKENI. This CDR3 is 13 amino acids long. CDR3 sequence reads: CASSPANTGELFF. The DNA of the CDR3 is TGTGCCAGCTCACCGGCTAACACCGGGGAGCTGTTTTTT.

The chain has TRBV28 and TRBJ2-1; D possibly corresponds to TRBD2 (6 bases). V was shortened by 6 bases and J by 9 bases, with 15 bases between the two germline ends. CDR1 is MDHEN, CDR2 SYDVKM, per germline. The CDR3 loop spans 13 amino acids. CDR3 in amino acids: CASSSGFGGEQFF. DNA for the CDR3: TGTGCCAGCAGCAGTGGGTTCGGGGGTGAGCAGTTCTTC.

The chain combines TRBV19 with TRBJ2-3, with TRBD1 matching 11 bases. Looked up from germline, CDR1 is LNHDA and CDR2 is SQIVND (reference sequence). Trimming took 9 bases from V and 5 from J; bases not matched to a gene: 13. This CDR3 has 16 residues. The CDR3 sequence: CASTSPGTGGGDTQYF. DNA for the CDR3: TGTGCCAGCACCAGTCCCGGGACAGGGGGGGGAGATACGCAGTATTTT.